The clone carrying this TCR beta chain was seen a handful of times. Its specificity is unknown. The data were taken from a study of T cells in Graves' hyperthyroidism and ophthalmopathy. Patients aged 18 to 65 had newly diagnosed hyperthyroidism of under 2 months' duration. A 10 ml volume of fresh peripheral blood provided the PBMCs. RNA transcripts gave rise to amplified TCR beta CDR3 regions. The primer set for the first-round RT-PCR of the TCR CDR3 was HTBI. MiXCR was run by TCRdb on the multiplex PCR reads, yielding one entry per CDR3 protein. Here the sample spans around 620,000 distinct CDR3 sequences, about 17% being singletons. Notes on the study in general: Most expanded thyroid clonotypes above 0.001 also appeared in blood.

Sequencing was carried out using blood. The sequence was collected from a woman aged 30 to 39 with Graves' hyperthyroidism.

The CDR3 coding sequence is TGTGCCAGCAGTTTAAGTGGCGATGGGCAGCCCCAGCATTTT. It translates to CASSLSGDGQPQHF. The chain has TRBV27 and TRBJ1-5; D gene uncertain. Germline V gene lookup returns CDR1 MNHEY and CDR2 SMNVEV (reference sequence). This CDR3 is built from 14 residues. V was pared by 2 bases and J by 7 bases, with 12 bases between.